This record concerns one T cell receptor beta chain sequence. Its antigen is unknown. CD4 enrichment then naive enrichment separated naive from memory CD4+ cells. The entry originates in a study of CD4 T cells in relation to SARS-CoV-2 and coronaviruses. Background on the study: Convalescent patients were 8 or 9 males and a few females; two were Hispanic. The restricting HLA molecule for shared crossreactive spike epitopes was mapped.

General study points: The assay detects memory recall responses, not culture-primed primary responses.

The CDR3 covers 13 residues. V dropped 1 base and J dropped 0 bases, with 3 bases sitting between them. Germline V gene data show CDR1 as SEHNR and CDR2 as FQNEAQ (reference sequence). Profiling relied on immunoSEQ multiplex PCR, and the TCRdb table lists in-frame clones only, not all of them. This sample carries around 54,000 clones, 92% of them seen once, and the ten largest clones take 0.3% to 0.45%. Specimen: naive CD4+ T cells from PBMCs. The subset here: naive CD4+ T cells isolated by negative enrichment. The clonotype originates from an adult with COVID-19. The V call is TRBV7-9, the J call TRBJ1-1; D ambiguous. CDR3 nucleotide sequence: TGTGCCAGCAGCTTAGTCCTGAACACTGAAGCTTTCTTT. Translated: CASSLVLNTEAFF.